This record looks at one TCR beta chain sequence and its context. In germline, CDR1 is SQVTM, CDR2 ANQGSEA. V was clipped by 6 bases and J by 5 bases; unmatched bases: 8. This CDR3 spans 15 amino acids. This sample is part of a study of blood T cell repertoires in COVID-19. Study details: Whether acute or convalescent, the COVID-19 samples came from the United States, Italy and Spain. Sources were T cells, B-cell-depleted T cells, or PBMCs; the material itself was cDNA or gDNA.

Original data processing: Researchers report that nucleated cell counts were estimated from reference gene primer amplification. Some clones are missing from TCRdb's copy, which holds only in-frame ones; the method was immunoSEQ multiplex PCR. The V and J calls and clone size are taken from that table; D and trimming were inferred from the DNA. The data show 90,000 to 95,000 clones, 88% seen once. This receptor was identified in a woman older than 75 with active COVID-19. Material for sequencing was peripheral blood. This sequence joins TRBV29-1 and TRBJ2-1; 12 bases match TRBD2. CDR3 sequence (DNA): TGCAGCGTGGATAGACTAGCGGGAGACCACAATGAGCAGTTCTTC. Its translation: CSVDRLAGDHNEQFF.